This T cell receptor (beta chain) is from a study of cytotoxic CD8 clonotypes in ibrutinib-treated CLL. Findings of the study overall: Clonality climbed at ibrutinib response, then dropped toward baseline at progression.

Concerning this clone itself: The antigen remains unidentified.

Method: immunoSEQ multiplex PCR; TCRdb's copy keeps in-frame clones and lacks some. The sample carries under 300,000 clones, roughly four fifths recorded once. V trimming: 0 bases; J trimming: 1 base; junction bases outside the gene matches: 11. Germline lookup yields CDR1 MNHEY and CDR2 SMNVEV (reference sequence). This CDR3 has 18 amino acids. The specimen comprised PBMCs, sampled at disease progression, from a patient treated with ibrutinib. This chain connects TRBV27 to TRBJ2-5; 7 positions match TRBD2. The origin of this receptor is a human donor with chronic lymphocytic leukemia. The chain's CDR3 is CASSLSTAPRGGQETQYF. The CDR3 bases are TGTGCCAGCAGTTTATCGACCGCCCCACGCGGGGGCCAAGAGACCCAGTACTTC.